This T cell receptor beta chain emerged from a study of blood T cell repertoires in COVID-19. Study information: Samples came from the United States, Italy and Spain, spanning acute and convalescent COVID-19. T cells, B-cell-depleted T cells, or PBMCs supplied cDNA or gDNA.

Germline V lookup: CDR1 SGHAT, CDR2 FQNNGV. This CDR3 contains 16 residues. J was trimmed by 2 bases and V by 0 bases; bases with no gene match: 6. Method: immunoSEQ multiplex PCR; TCRdb's copy keeps in-frame clones and lacks some. The sample has about 200,000 clones; 81% are singletons. The sequenced sample was peripheral blood. This TCR was recovered from a woman aged 80 or over with acute or convalescent COVID-19. V gene TRBV11-2 combines with J gene TRBJ1-2, with TRBD1 matching 7 bases. The CDR3 loop reads CASSLDPWTGNYGYTF. DNA of the CDR3: TGTGCCAGCAGCTTAGACCCTTGGACAGGAAACTATGGCTACACCTTC. Drawing the rest from reference TRBV11-2 and TRBJ1-2, the complete variable domain is EAGVAQSPRYKIIEKRQSVAFWCNPISGHATLYWYQQILGQGPKLLIQFQNNGVVDDSQLPKDRFSAERLKGVDSTLKIQPAKLEDSAVYLCASSLDPWTGNYGYTFGSGTRLTVV.